A selection of T cell receptor beta chains follows, all from one sample in a study of T-cell memory formation after mild COVID-19. TCRdb analysed the 5' RACE reads with MiXCR anew, one entry per CDR3 protein. The sample has fewer than 250,000 distinct CDR3 sequences; about 10% are singletons. The sample consisted of PBMCs or a T cell subset sorted from them (not recorded which). The receptors stem from a young man who had mild COVID-19 (a few samples of this study predate the infection). Cell type and time point are not known. Both conserved end residues are part of each CDR3. D genes are given only for firm matches. Not all rows give a size; the values are once, few, many and, for expanded clones, a class.

abundance,v_gene,j_gene,d_gene,CDR3aa,CDR3nt
many,TRBV19,TRBJ2-7,-,CASSIRVYSYEQYF,TGTGCCAGTAGTATACGTGTATACTCCTACGAGCAGTACTTC
many,TRBV12-3/TRBV12-4,TRBJ2-7,-,CASTYWGVYEQYF,TGTGCCAGCACCTATTGGGGGGTATACGAGCAGTACTTC
few,TRBV2,TRBJ1-4,TRBD1,CASGAGGGDEKLFF,TGTGCCAGCGGCGCAGGGGGCGGAGACGAAAAACTGTTTTTT
-,TRBV5-1,TRBJ2-5,TRBD1,CASSRPDRVRRQETQYF,TGCGCCAGCAGCCGTCCCGACAGGGTACGAAGACAAGAGACCCAGTACTTC
-,TRBV5-4,TRBJ2-5,-,CASSGRRGQETQYF,TGTGCCAGCAGCGGCCGACGGGGCCAAGAGACCCAGTACTTC
few,TRBV20-1,TRBJ2-5,TRBD2,CSGVSGDQETQYF,TGCAGTGGGGTTAGCGGGGACCAAGAGACCCAGTACTTC
few,TRBV6-6,TRBJ2-5,-,CASNPRGPGETQYF,TGTGCCAGCAATCCACGGGGGCCGGGGGAGACCCAGTACTTC
many,TRBV9,TRBJ2-5,-,CASSVEVFGKIETQYF,TGTGCCAGCAGCGTAGAGGTCTTTGGGAAAATTGAGACCCAGTACTTC
few,TRBV5-1,TRBJ2-3,TRBD2,CASSFPAGGLADTQYF,TGCGCCAGCAGCTTCCCAGCGGGGGGGCTGGCAGATACGCAGTATTTT
few,TRBV28,TRBJ2-3,-,CASSFGNGGTQYF,TGTGCCAGCAGTTTCGGGAATGGGGGAACGCAGTATTTT
few,TRBV13,TRBJ1-1,-,CASSLGLGAFF,TGTGCCAGCAGCTTAGGCTTAGGAGCTTTCTTT
-,TRBV7-2,TRBJ1-5,TRBD1,CASSSTRGPGQPQHF,TGTGCCAGCAGCTCCACGAGGGGGCCGGGTCAGCCCCAGCATTTT
many,TRBV12-3/TRBV12-4,TRBJ2-5,-,CASSFRQQETQYF,TGTGCCAGCAGTTTTCGACAGCAAGAGACCCAGTACTTC
few,TRBV7-3,TRBJ2-3,TRBD2,CASSARGGTNTQYF,TGTGCCAGCAGCGCCCGGGGCGGGACTAATACGCAGTATTTT
-,TRBV5-1,TRBJ1-2,-,CASSSFNGESGYTF,TGCGCCAGCAGCTCGTTTAATGGGGAAAGTGGCTACACCTTC
-,TRBV5-1,TRBJ2-3,-,CASGRGDWEDTQYF,TGCGCCAGCGGCCGGGGAGACTGGGAAGATACGCAGTATTTT
many,TRBV29-1,TRBJ2-3,-,CSVEDGQGRQTQYF,TGCAGCGTTGAAGATGGGCAGGGCCGGCAAACGCAGTATTTT
-,TRBV4-3,TRBJ2-3,TRBD1,CASSHRDRGPDTQYF,TGCGCCAGCAGCCACCGGGACAGGGGGCCAGATACGCAGTATTTT
few,TRBV15,TRBJ2-3,-,CATEKYRTDTQYF,TGTGCCACCGAAAAGTATCGCACAGATACGCAGTATTTT
-,TRBV3-1,TRBJ1-2,-,CASSQGSARTNYGYTF,TGTGCCAGCAGCCAAGGCTCAGCCCGCACCAACTATGGCTACACCTTC
many,TRBV12-3/TRBV12-4,TRBJ1-1,-,CASSFSPNTEAFF,TGTGCCAGCAGTTTCAGTCCGAACACTGAAGCTTTCTTT
many,TRBV5-1,TRBJ2-1,-,CASSFQGYPNEQFF,TGCGCCAGCAGCTTTCAGGGGTACCCCAATGAGCAGTTCTTC
few,TRBV27,TRBJ2-7,TRBD1,CASSLAGQGIKQYF,TGTGCCAGCAGTCTCGCGGGACAGGGTATCAAGCAGTACTTC
few,TRBV12-3/TRBV12-4,TRBJ2-7,-,CASSPWEYLYEQYF,TGTGCCAGCAGCCCCTGGGAGTACCTCTACGAGCAGTACTTC
few,TRBV6-2/TRBV6-3,TRBJ1-5,-,CASSLTYQGRYQPQHF,TGTGCCAGCAGCCTGACTTACCAGGGCAGGTATCAGCCCCAGCATTTT
few,TRBV29-1,TRBJ2-3,-,CSALDRRGTDTQYF,TGCAGCGCCCTTGACCGGAGGGGCACAGATACGCAGTATTTT
few,TRBV6-5,TRBJ2-5,TRBD1,CASSLTGAARTQYF,TGTGCCAGCAGTTTGACAGGGGCAGCCAGGACCCAGTACTTC
many,TRBV7-6,TRBJ2-4,TRBD2,CASSPRGGLSKNIQYF,TGTGCCAGCAGCCCGCGGGGGGGCCTCTCCAAAAACATTCAGTACTTC
few,TRBV20-1,TRBJ2-5,TRBD2,CSARTSLETQYF,TGCAGTGCTAGGACTAGCCTAGAGACCCAGTACTTC
-,TRBV20-1,TRBJ2-2,-,CSARDRRRFGTGELFF,TGCAGTGCTAGAGATCGTAGGCGCTTCGGCACCGGGGAGCTGTTTTTT
-,TRBV9,TRBJ1-4,-,CASSVGPKVDEKLFF,TGTGCCAGCAGCGTAGGGCCAAAGGTAGACGAAAAACTGTTTTTT
-,TRBV4-3,TRBJ1-6,-,CASSQGGGFSPLHF,TGCGCCAGCAGCCAAGGGGGGGGGTTTTCACCCCTCCACTTT
few,TRBV3-1,TRBJ2-5,-,CASSPAGGRRGTQYF,TGTGCCAGCAGCCCCGCCGGGGGGCGCCGTGGGACCCAGTACTTC
-,TRBV6-5,TRBJ2-7,-,CASSSWGRVPEDEQYF,TGTGCCAGCAGTTCATGGGGCAGAGTCCCAGAGGACGAGCAGTACTTC
many,TRBV7-9,TRBJ2-5,TRBD2,CASSAGLRGGETQYF,TGTGCCAGCAGCGCGGGGCTGCGGGGGGGAGAGACCCAGTACTTC
-,TRBV7-2,TRBJ2-1,TRBD2,CASSLLAVSYNEQFF,TGTGCCAGCAGTTTGCTAGCGGTCTCCTACAATGAGCAGTTCTTC
many,TRBV12-3/TRBV12-4,TRBJ2-2,TRBD2,CASSLRPRLATLLPNTGELFF,TGTGCCAGCAGTTTAAGACCGAGACTAGCGACCTTACTTCCGAACACCGGGGAGCTGTTTTTT
few,TRBV6-5,TRBJ2-7,-,CASSYRAGHYTNEQYF,TGTGCCAGCAGTTACCGGGCGGGACATTATACCAACGAGCAGTACTTC
-,TRBV6-5,TRBJ1-6,-,CASSNTRTPLHF,TGTGCCAGCAGCAATACCCGAACACCCCTCCACTTT
-,TRBV27,TRBJ1-1,-,CASIDRPTREGHTEAFF,TGTGCCAGCATCGACCGACCGACCCGGGAGGGCCACACTGAAGCTTTCTTT
few,TRBV18,TRBJ1-2,TRBD1,CASSLDRDSYGYTF,TGTGCCAGCTCACTTGACCGGGACAGCTATGGCTACACCTTC
-,TRBV18,TRBJ2-3,-,CASSPLPGYTDTQYF,TGTGCCAGCTCACCCTTACCCGGGTACACAGATACGCAGTATTTT